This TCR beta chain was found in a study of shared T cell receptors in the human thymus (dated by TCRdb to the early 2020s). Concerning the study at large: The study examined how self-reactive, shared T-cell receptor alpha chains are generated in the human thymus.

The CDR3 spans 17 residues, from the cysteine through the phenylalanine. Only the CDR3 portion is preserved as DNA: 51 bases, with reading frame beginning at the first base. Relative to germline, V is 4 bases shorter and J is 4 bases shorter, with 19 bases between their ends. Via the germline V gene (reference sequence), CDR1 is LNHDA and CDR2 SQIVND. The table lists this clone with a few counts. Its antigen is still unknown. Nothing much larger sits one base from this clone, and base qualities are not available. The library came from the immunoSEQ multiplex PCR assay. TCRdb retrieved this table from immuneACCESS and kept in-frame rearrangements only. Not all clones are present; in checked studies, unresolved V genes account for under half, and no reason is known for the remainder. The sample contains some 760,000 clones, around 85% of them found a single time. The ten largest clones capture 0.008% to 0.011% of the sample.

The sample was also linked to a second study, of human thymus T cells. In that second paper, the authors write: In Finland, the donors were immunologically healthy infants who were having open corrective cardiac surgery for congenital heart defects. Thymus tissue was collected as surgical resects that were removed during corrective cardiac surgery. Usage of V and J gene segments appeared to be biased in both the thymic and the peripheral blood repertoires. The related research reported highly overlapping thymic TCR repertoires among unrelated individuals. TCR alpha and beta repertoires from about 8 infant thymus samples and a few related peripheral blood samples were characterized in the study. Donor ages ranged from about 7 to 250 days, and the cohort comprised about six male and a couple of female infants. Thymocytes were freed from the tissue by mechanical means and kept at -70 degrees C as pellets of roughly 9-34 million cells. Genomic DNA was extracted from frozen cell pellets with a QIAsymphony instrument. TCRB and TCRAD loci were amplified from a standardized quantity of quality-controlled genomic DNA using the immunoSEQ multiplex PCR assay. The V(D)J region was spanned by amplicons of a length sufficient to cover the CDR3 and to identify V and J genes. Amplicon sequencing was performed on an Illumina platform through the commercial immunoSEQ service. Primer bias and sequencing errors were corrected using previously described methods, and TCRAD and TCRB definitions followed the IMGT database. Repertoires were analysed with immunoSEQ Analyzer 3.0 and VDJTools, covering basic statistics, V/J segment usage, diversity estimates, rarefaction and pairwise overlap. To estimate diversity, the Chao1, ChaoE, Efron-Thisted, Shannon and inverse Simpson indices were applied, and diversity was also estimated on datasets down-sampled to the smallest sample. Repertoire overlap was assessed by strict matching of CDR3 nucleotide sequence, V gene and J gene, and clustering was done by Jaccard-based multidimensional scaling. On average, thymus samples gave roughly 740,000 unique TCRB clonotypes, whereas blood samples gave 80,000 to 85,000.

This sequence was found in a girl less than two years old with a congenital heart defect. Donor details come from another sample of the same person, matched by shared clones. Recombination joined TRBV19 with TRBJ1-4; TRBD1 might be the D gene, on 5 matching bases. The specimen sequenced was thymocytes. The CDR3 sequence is CASSTRQPHPFNEKLFF. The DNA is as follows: TGTGCCAGTAGTACTAGACAGCCTCACCCCTTTAATGAAAAACTGTTTTTT.